This T cell receptor beta chain comes out of a study of CD8 T cells in ankylosing spondylitis. Findings and caveats of the study: A motif of roughly eight highly homologous TCR beta variants was seen as apparently characteristic of ankylosing spondylitis blood. Both synovial fluid and blood in reactive arthritis had previously been reported to carry some motif variants. Researchers report that disease-linked clones proved CD8+ and relatively rare in peripheral blood.

As to this clonotype: Its antigen remains unidentified.

Germline V gene lookup returns CDR1 MNHEY and CDR2 SMNVEV (reference sequence). The CDR3 covers 13 residues. Deletions cut 2 bases from V and 3 bases from J, with 7 bases between. TCRdb reprocessed the 5' RACE reads with MiXCR, giving one entry per CDR3 protein. The data hold fewer than 200,000 distinct CDR3 sequences, with 18% observed a single time. This chain connects TRBV27 to TRBJ1-1; no reliable D call. The specimen was blood, either unsorted or a sorted T cell fraction (not recorded which). The source is a male donor with ankylosing spondylitis or in good health (not recorded which). CDR3 in amino acids: CASSLLWDTEAFF. In DNA, the CDR3 is TGTGCCAGCAGTTTACTTTGGGACACTGAAGCTTTCTTT.